This T cell receptor (beta chain) is drawn from a study of control samples from healthy donors and cancer patients. TCRdb keeps only in-frame clones here, not all; method: immunoSEQ multiplex PCR. Of some 130,000 clones listed, around nine tenths were seen once; the top ten hold roughly 2.6%. CDR3 length equals 16 residues. Germline V gives CDR1 SGHRS, CDR2 YFSETQ. V was clipped by 0 bases and J by 0 bases, with 10 bases between them. Regarding this clone: This specimen includes other DNA sequences encoding the same CDR3.

The receptor comes from a man aged 40-49 years in good health. The specimen was blood. This chain joins TRBV5-1 and TRBJ2-1; D is perhaps TRBD1 (6 bases). This CDR3 is CASSLAGQSSYNEQFF. CDR3 sequence (DNA): TGCGCCAGCAGCTTGGCAGGACAGAGCTCCTACAATGAGCAGTTCTTC.